Included here is one TCR beta chain sequence, with context. The antigen remains unidentified. These data originate in a study of beta chain features in type 1 diabetes. Since all of the isolated RNA was reverse transcribed, expressed TCRB transcripts were what got sequenced. Clones were read by immunoSEQ multiplex PCR, and TCRdb kept only the in-frame ones, dropping some. Among under 45,000 clones, roughly 45% were seen once, and the ten largest hold about 0.24%. Study outcomes and limitations: Type 1 diabetes patients had TCRB CDR3s that were shorter (moderately but significantly so) in all four CD4+ subsets.

The CDR3 contains 19 residues. Per the germline V gene, CDR1 is LGHNA and CDR2 is YNFKEQ. With V trimmed by 4 bases and J by 5 bases, 22 bases remained unmatched. Sequenced: stem cell memory CD4+ T cells from blood. This clonotype originated in a woman in her twenties or thirties in good health. V gene TRBV4-2 combines with J gene TRBJ1-2; TRBD1 agrees at 7 bases. CDR3: CASSPLGRDRDEEEYGYTF. The CDR3 region has the DNA TGTGCCAGCAGCCCCCTGGGCAGGGACAGAGATGAGGAGGAGTATGGCTACACCTTC.